The 31 T cell receptor beta chains reported below all come from one sample, sequenced in a study of T-cell memory formation after mild COVID-19. One entry per CDR3 protein results from TCRdb running MiXCR on the 5' RACE reads. Among roughly 170,000 distinct CDR3 sequences listed, approximately 17% were seen once. The sample comprised PBMCs or a T cell subset sorted from them (not recorded which). The receptor source for this set is a young man who had mild COVID-19 (a few samples of this study predate the infection). Cell type and time point are not known.

This chain links TRBV28 with TRBJ1-1; D call uncertain. The CDR3 length is 14 residues. The V end was cut by 1 base, the J end by 9 bases, with 15 bases between. Germline-derived CDR1 and CDR2 are MDHEN and SYDVKM. CDR3: CASSLFNLQPKAFF. CDR3 DNA: TGTGCCAGCAGTTTATTTAATTTACAGCCTAAAGCTTTCTTT.

This clonotype was counted between two and nine times. The chain employs TRBV20-1 and TRBJ1-6; 12 bases are a match to TRBD1. CDR3 length: 14 amino acids. V gave up 4 bases and J gave up 10 bases; unmatched junction bases: 5. Germline V gene sequence: CDR1 DFQATT, CDR2 SNEGSKA (reference sequence). The CDR3 loop reads CSANSGTGGSPLHF. DNA for the CDR3: TGCAGTGCTAACTCCGGGACAGGGGGCTCACCCCTCCACTTT.

DNA of the CDR3: TGCGCCAGCAGCTTGGTTGCTAGCGGGGCTCAAGAGACCCAGTACTTC. It yields the protein CASSLVASGAQETQYF. V gene TRBV5-1 combines with J gene TRBJ2-5, with 9 bases aligning to TRBD2. Unmatched junction bases numbered 5, after V lost 0 bases and J lost 2 bases. The CDR3 has 16 residues. In germline, CDR1 is SGHRS, CDR2 YFSETQ.

V and J are TRBV7-9 and TRBJ2-3; 8 nucleotides line up with TRBD1. After removal of 4 bases from V and 2 bases from J, the junction contained 8 bases not matched to a gene. Germline lookup yields CDR1 SEHNR and CDR2 FQNEAQ (reference sequence). This CDR3 has 16 amino acids. This CDR3 reads CASSSRQGAFTDTQYF. As DNA, the CDR3 is TGTGCCAGCAGCTCCCGCCAGGGGGCGTTCACAGATACGCAGTATTTT.

In its sample, this clonotype was seen a few times. This chain connects TRBV7-2 to TRBJ2-1; tentative D call: TRBD1 (6 bases). Germline CDR1 reads SGHTA; CDR2 reads FQGNSA. V was pared by 0 bases and J by 6 bases, with 12 bases between. CDR3 length: 15 amino acids. This chain's CDR3 is CASSLAQGGGNEQFF. CDR3 coding DNA: TGTGCCAGCAGCTTAGCACAGGGTGGGGGCAATGAGCAGTTCTTC.

V gene TRBV5-1 combines with J gene TRBJ2-5; 7 bases are a match to TRBD1. Germline CDR1 SGHRS, CDR2 YFSETQ. J was trimmed by 3 bases and V by 5 bases; bases with no gene match: 4. CDR3 length: 13 amino acids. The CDR3 DNA follows: TGCGCCAGCAGGGGGGACAGTAAAGAGACCCAGTACTTC. Amino acids: CASRGDSKETQYF.

This clonotype was counted a few times. J is TRBJ2-3 and V is TRBV10-3; TRBD2 might be the D (5 bases). The germline CDR1 and CDR2 sequences are ENHRY and SYGVKD. Trimming took off 2 bases at V and 3 bases at J, with 15 bases between the two ends. This CDR3 region has 16 residues. CDR3 sequence (DNA): TGTGCCATCAGTGAGCGCGCCCGTCCGGGAACAGATACGCAGTATTTT. It codes for CAISERARPGTDTQYF.

The CDR3 DNA reads as TGCGCCAGCAGCTGGGGACGGGGACGGAACACTGAAGCTTTCTTT. It translates to CASSWGRGRNTEAFF. The chain combines TRBV5-1 with TRBJ1-1; D perhaps matches TRBD1 (5 bases). The V gene lost 3 bases and the J gene lost 1 base, with 13 bases spanning the gap. Looked up from germline, CDR1 is SGHRS and CDR2 is YFSETQ. This CDR3 region has 15 residues.

V is TRBV6-5 and J is TRBJ2-3, with TRBD2 identical over 12 bases. The CDR3 has 19 residues. Germline lookup yields CDR1 MNHEY and CDR2 SVGAGI. Trimming cost V 0 bases and J 2 bases; bases outside gene matches: 9. CDR3 sequence (DNA): TGTGCCAGCAGTTACTCCGCGCCTAGCGGGGGGGGATACACAGATACGCAGTATTTT. It specifies CASSYSAPSGGGYTDTQYF.

V gene TRBV5-1 combines with J gene TRBJ2-3; TRBD2 matches at 7 bases. This CDR3 contains 18 residues. The V segment lost 7 bases and the J segment 3 bases; nucleotides outside the gene matches: 20. Germline V gene data show CDR1 as SGHRS and CDR2 as YFSETQ. The CDR3 DNA is TGCGCCAGCGGGAGGGTGGGCAACTCTCTCCAGGCGACAGATACGCAGTATTTT. Protein: CASGRVGNSLQATDTQYF.

This clonotype was observed many times. This chain uses TRBV18 with TRBJ1-5; the D gene is possibly TRBD1 (5 bases). CDR1 is KGHSH, CDR2 LQKENI, per germline. The CDR3 contains 14 residues. V was trimmed by 3 bases and J by 0 bases, leaving 6 bases between them. The CDR3 sequence is CASSPQGSNQPQHF. The CDR3 DNA reads as TGTGCCAGCTCACCCCAGGGTAGCAATCAGCCCCAGCATTTT. Filled out from reference TRBV18 and TRBJ1-5, the complete variable domain reads NAGVMQNPRHLVRRRGQEARLRCSPMKGHSHVYWYRQLPEEGLKFMVYLQKENIIDESGMPKERFSAEFPKEGPSILRIQQVVRGDSAAYFCASSPQGSNQPQHFGDGTRLSIL.

This clonotype came up a few times. V usage is TRBV11-2 and J usage is TRBJ1-6; the D is unclear. CDR1 SGHAT and CDR2 FQNNGV come from the germline V gene. Trimming removed 5 bases from V and 6 bases from J, with 8 bases in between. The CDR3 sequence is 13 residues long. CDR3 amino acids: CASSGLINSPLHF. In nucleotides, the CDR3 is TGTGCCAGCAGCGGGCTGATTAATTCACCCCTCCACTTT.

Concerning this clonotype: At one end the junction does not follow the germline gene, possibly because of a read error. The chain combines TRBV30 with TRBJ1-5; 7 nucleotides align to TRBD1. CDR1 is GTSNPN, CDR2 SVGIG, per germline (reference sequence). The CDR3 has 15 amino acids. The CDR3 nucleotides are TGTGCCTGGAAAAAACAGGGGTATAGCAATCAGCACCAGCATTTT. This translates into CAWKKQGYSNQHQHF.

This sequence joins TRBV7-3 and TRBJ2-6; 7 nucleotides agree with TRBD2. V was pared by 5 bases and J by 0 bases, with 10 bases of the junction left unmatched. The CDR3 has 18 residues. Germline V gene data show CDR1 as SGHTA and CDR2 as FQGTGA. CDR3 sequence: CASSTRGEGASGANVLTF. For the CDR3, the DNA is TGTGCCAGCAGCACACGAGGGGAGGGTGCCTCTGGGGCCAACGTCCTGACTTTC.

This sequence joins TRBV5-1 and TRBJ2-2; 7 bases align to TRBD1. Germline CDR1 SGHRS, CDR2 YFSETQ. This CDR3 is 16 amino acids long. Unmatched junction bases numbered 9, after V lost 7 bases and J lost 0 bases. CDR3 region: CASLDRQSANTGELFF. The CDR3 DNA reads as TGCGCCAGCTTGGACAGGCAAAGCGCGAACACCGGGGAGCTGTTTTTT.

This clonotype was detected ten times or more. The rearrangement joins TRBV2 to TRBJ2-5, with 9 bases lining up with TRBD1. Looked up from germline, CDR1 is SNHLY and CDR2 is FYNNEI. The CDR3 is made up of 14 amino acids. The trim removed 5 bases at V and 5 bases at J, leaving 6 bases unmatched. The CDR3 protein is CASSLQTGGETQYF. Written as DNA, the CDR3 is TGTGCCAGCAGTCTCCAGACAGGGGGGGAGACCCAGTACTTC. The full variable domain, rest sourced from reference TRBV2 and TRBJ2-5, is EPEVTQTPSHQVTQMGQEVILRCVPISNHLYFYWYRQILGQKVEFLVSFYNNEISEKSEIFDDQFSVERPDGSNFTLKIRSTKLEDSAMYFCASSLQTGGETQYFGPGTRLLVL.

Only a few counts were recorded for this clonotype. The gene calls are TRBV7-2 and TRBJ2-1; 7 nucleotides align to TRBD2. CDR1 and CDR2 from the germline V gene are SGHTA and FQGNSA. With 0 bases clipped from V and 7 bases from J, the junction kept 3 bases outside the gene matches. The CDR3 extends over 14 amino acids. The CDR3 region is CASSLAAGVNEQFF. The CDR3 DNA reads as TGTGCCAGCAGCTTAGCGGCGGGGGTAAATGAGCAGTTCTTC.

V gene TRBV2 combines with J gene TRBJ2-1; weak D call: TRBD1 (6 bases). The CDR3 totals 16 residues. The V gene lost 2 bases and the J gene lost 3 bases, with 14 bases spanning the gap. Per the germline V gene, CDR1 is SNHLY and CDR2 is FYNNEI. The CDR3 loop reads CASSESLPRGYNEQFF. The DNA for the CDR3 is TGTGCCAGCAGTGAATCTCTCCCCAGGGGCTACAATGAGCAGTTCTTC.

The chain employs TRBV19 and TRBJ1-2; 8 bases map to TRBD1. The CDR3 covers 14 residues. CDR1 is LNHDA, CDR2 SQIVND, per germline (reference sequence). With V trimmed by 5 bases and J by 2 bases, 4 bases remained unmatched. CDR3 DNA sequence: TGTGCCAGTAGTGAGACAGGGGACAACTATGGCTACACCTTC. It specifies CASSETGDNYGYTF.

V usage is TRBV12-3 or TRBV12-4 and J usage is TRBJ1-1; D perhaps matches TRBD1 (5 bases). The CDR3 sequence is 16 residues long. With 7 bases removed from V and 1 base from J, the gap between germline ends came to 19 bases. CDR3 in amino acids: CASTFAPTDPNTEAFF. The CDR3 DNA reads TGTGCCAGCACCTTCGCACCGACAGACCCGAACACTGAAGCTTTCTTT.

J is TRBJ1-3 and V is TRBV20-1; 7 bases align to TRBD1. The V gene's germline CDR1 is DFQATT and CDR2 SNEGSKA (reference sequence). With 5 bases clipped from V and 1 base from J, the junction kept 8 bases outside the gene matches. The CDR3 extends over 15 amino acids. The CDR3 is CSAYPATGSGNTIYF. DNA for the CDR3: TGCAGTGCTTATCCCGCGACAGGGTCTGGAAACACCATATATTTT.

This clonotype was seen more than once but under ten times. V and J are TRBV5-1 and TRBJ2-2; TRBD1 is a possible D gene (6 bases). CDR3 length equals 18 residues. Per the germline V gene, CDR1 is SGHRS and CDR2 is YFSETQ. V was pared by 0 bases and J by 6 bases, with 21 bases between. The chain's CDR3 is CASSLGGTSPVVAGELFF. The CDR3, as DNA: TGCGCCAGCAGCTTGGGGGGGACATCCCCAGTTGTGGCCGGGGAGCTGTTTTTT.

DNA for the CDR3: TGTGCCAGCAGTTACGGCATTCTTAGCAATCAGCCCCAGCATTTT. It yields the protein CASSYGILSNQPQHF. V usage is TRBV6-2 or TRBV6-3 and J usage is TRBJ1-5; D is undetermined. Germline CDR1 and CDR2: MNHEY and SVGEGT. The CDR3 extends over 15 amino acids. Trimming left V 2 bases short and J 0 bases short, with 8 bases between.

The chain links TRBV7-9 to TRBJ1-2; D gene unclear. The CDR3 contains 13 residues. The germline V gene has CDR1 SEHNR and CDR2 FQNEAQ (reference sequence). The V and J ends lost 5 bases and 4 bases respectively, with 11 bases between them. The CDR3 sequence is CASSPTELYGYTF. CDR3 nucleotide sequence: TGTGCCAGCAGCCCCACGGAACTCTATGGCTACACCTTC.

This clonotype was detected a few times. The chain employs TRBV9 and TRBJ2-1; 12 nucleotides match TRBD2. CDR1 SGDLS and CDR2 YYNGEE come from the germline V gene. The CDR3 length is 15 residues. The J segment lost 5 bases and the V segment lost 5 bases, leaving 5 bases of the junction unmatched. Here the CDR3 DNA reads TGTGCCAGCAGGCCTAGACTAGCGGGGGACAATGAGCAGTTCTTC. Its translation: CASRPRLAGDNEQFF.

CDR3 nucleotides: TGTGCCAGCAGCCTCGAGACCGGGGAGCTGTTTTTT. Amino acid sequence: CASSLETGELFF. The chain combines TRBV3-1 with TRBJ2-2; no reliable D call. Looked up from germline, CDR1 is LGHDT and CDR2 is YNNKEL (reference sequence). This CDR3 contains 12 residues. V lost 4 bases and J 5 bases, leaving 5 bases between the germline ends.

This clonotype was seen more than once but under ten times. The CDR3 nucleotides read TGCGCCAGCAGCACTGGACTAGCGGGGGTATACGAGCAGTACTTC. This encodes CASSTGLAGVYEQYF. This chain links TRBV5-1 with TRBJ2-7, with 13 bases matching TRBD2. Looked up from germline, CDR1 is SGHRS and CDR2 is YFSETQ. With V trimmed by 4 bases and J by 4 bases, 5 bases remained unmatched. The CDR3 totals 15 residues.

The CDR3 DNA sequence: TGTGCCAGCAGCTTTTTAGGTGGCGGTAATGAAAAACTGTTTTTT. Its translation is CASSFLGGGNEKLFF. The V gene is TRBV5-6, the J gene TRBJ1-4; D unresolved. Germline V gene lookup returns CDR1 SGHDT and CDR2 YYEEEE. CDR3 length equals 15 residues. Trimming took off 2 bases at V and 4 bases at J, with 12 bases between the two ends.

In its sample, this clonotype was seen a few times. CDR3 coding DNA: TGCGCCAGCAGCCAGTTAAAGGCCTACGACTATGGCTACACCTTC. Its translation is CASSQLKAYDYGYTF. The rearrangement uses TRBV4-3 and TRBJ1-2; D is uncertain. The V and J ends lost 3 bases and 3 bases respectively, with 14 bases between them. The V gene's germline CDR1 is LGHNA and CDR2 YSLEER. The CDR3 has 15 amino acids.

The CDR3 DNA reads TGTGCCAGCAGCATCATGGGTGGCTACACCTTC. Its protein product is CASSIMGGYTF. This chain connects TRBV12-3 or TRBV12-4 to TRBJ1-2; no firm D call. Trimming cost V 6 bases and J 7 bases, with 9 bases left between them. This CDR3 contains 11 residues.

The sample holds many counts of this clonotype. Sequence at one end of the junction differs from germline and may be a read error. The rearrangement uses TRBV6-1 and TRBJ2-3; D might be TRBD1 (6 bases). Looked up from germline, CDR1 is MNHNS and CDR2 is SASEGT. CDR3 length: 17 amino acids. The CDR3 DNA reads as TGTGCCAGCTGTGAAGTGGTGGGGACATACCCCCCAGATACGCAGTATTTT. This encodes CASCEVVGTYPPDTQYF.